The entry below gives a single T cell receptor (beta chain) sequence along with its context. As yet, its antigen is unknown. PCR primers comprised 60 Vbeta and 13 Jbeta primers. Method: immunoSEQ multiplex PCR; TCRdb's copy keeps in-frame clones and lacks some. The profile shows fewer than 110,000 clones, roughly 79% of them singletons. The V gene's germline CDR1 is MDHEN and CDR2 SYDVKM. The V gene lost 6 bases and the J gene lost 2 bases, with 11 bases spanning the gap. This CDR3 comprises 13 residues. This record comes from a study of cytomegalovirus exposure and HLA in healthy donors. The study's findings and limits: Indistinguishability led to the exclusion of some V segments, TRBV6-2 and TRBV6-3 included. The presence/absence work took it that sequencing depth was about the same across donors.

Specimen: PBMCs. V and J are TRBV28 and TRBJ2-7; D unclear. The sequence derives from a man aged 35 to 55 in good health and CMV-seronegative. CDR3 amino acids: CASSAQVPYEQYV. The CDR3 DNA sequence: TGTGCCAGCAGCGCCCAGGTACCCTACGAGCAGTACGTC.